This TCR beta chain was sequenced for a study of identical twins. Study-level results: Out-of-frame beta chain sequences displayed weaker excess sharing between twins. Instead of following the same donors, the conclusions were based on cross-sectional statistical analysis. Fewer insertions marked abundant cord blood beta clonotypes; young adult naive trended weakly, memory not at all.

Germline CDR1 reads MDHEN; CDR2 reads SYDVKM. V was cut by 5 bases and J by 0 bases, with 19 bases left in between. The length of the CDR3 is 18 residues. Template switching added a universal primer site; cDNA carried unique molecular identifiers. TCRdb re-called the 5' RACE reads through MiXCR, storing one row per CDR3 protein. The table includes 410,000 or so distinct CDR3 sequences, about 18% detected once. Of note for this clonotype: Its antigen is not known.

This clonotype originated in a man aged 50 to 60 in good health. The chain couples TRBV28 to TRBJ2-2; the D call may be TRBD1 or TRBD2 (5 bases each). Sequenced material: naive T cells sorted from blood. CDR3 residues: CASSEPGTAAPNTGELFF. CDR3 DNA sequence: TGTGCCAGCAGTGAACCAGGGACGGCCGCCCCGAACACCGGGGAGCTGTTTTTT.